The clone carrying this TCR beta chain was seen only once. Its antigen is not identified. Trimming took 1 base from V and 4 from J; bases not matched to a gene: 12. The CDR3 covers 17 residues. Germline V gene data show CDR1 as SGDLS and CDR2 as YYNGEE. The PCR had 60 Vbeta and 13 Jbeta primers. Generated by immunoSEQ multiplex PCR, the TCRdb table keeps only in-frame clones and is missing some. Of roughly 120,000 clones listed, about 74% are singletons. These data belong to a study of cytomegalovirus exposure and HLA in healthy donors. The study's findings and limits: Rarity held for most TCR sequences, but there were some public TCRs that occurred in many donors.

The TCR originated in a woman aged 45-65 years in good health and CMV-seropositive. Sequencing was performed on PBMCs. This chain uses TRBV9 with TRBJ2-5; TRBD2 matches 8 bases. CDR3 sequence (DNA): TGTGCCAGCAGCGTACAACCGGGACTAGTATCGGGAGAGACCCAGTACTTC. Its protein product is CASSVQPGLVSGETQYF. Complete variable domain (other parts from reference TRBV9 and TRBJ2-5): DSGVTQTPKHLITATGQRVTLRCSPRSGDLSVYWYQQSLDQGLQFLIQYYNGEERAKGNILERFSAQQFPDLHSELNLSSLELGDSALYFCASSVQPGLVSGETQYFGPGTRLLVL.